The T cell receptor beta chain described here comes from a study of shared clonotypes between healthy human individuals. Study-level findings and limits: The diversity represented, both genetic and in exposure history, was limited by few donors. Sharing of clonotypes among donors was expected to vary with sequencing depth.

On this clone itself: Antigen: not known.

Donors had no recently reported acute infections or vaccinations and were HIV-negative. TCRdb's copy holds only in-frame clones and misses some; the assay was immunoSEQ multiplex PCR. The sample contains about 2.4 million clones, around 90% of which appear only once. Germline assignment: CDR1 SGHDN and CDR2 FVKESK. Trimming took off 0 bases at V and 3 bases at J, with 33 bases between the two ends. The CDR3 runs to 22 residues. The chain combines TRBV14 with TRBJ2-7; D perhaps matches TRBD2 (6 bases). Sequenced sample: naive CD4+ T cells sorted from blood. Subset described: CD45RA+ positively selected. This clonotype was sampled from a man aged 18 to 30 in good health. CDR3 loop: CASSQEGLEGRYLPSTIYEQYF. CDR3 coding DNA: TGTGCCAGCAGCCAAGAGGGTTTGGAGGGGAGGTATCTACCAAGTACGATCTACGAGCAGTACTTC.